The 13 T cell receptor beta chains in this list originate from one sample, sequenced in a study of stem cell transplantation in POMP-related autoinflammatory disease. Sequencing used immunoSEQ multiplex PCR; TCRdb keeps in-frame clones, though not all of them. The sample consists of some 26,000 clones, 80% to 85% of them appearing once. Sequenced material: CD4+ T cells from PBMCs, taken before stem cell transplantation. The source is a human donor with POMP-related autoinflammation and immune dysregulation (PRAID).

This clone was observed once. This rearrangement joins TRBV19 to TRBJ2-3, with TRBD1 identical over 8 bases. Losses at the gene ends were 8 bases for V and 11 bases for J; bases not matched to a gene: 12. The CDR3 spans 13 residues. Germline V CDR1 and CDR2: LNHDA, SQIVND (reference sequence). The CDR3 reads CASSATGAFRQYF. The CDR3 DNA follows: TGTGCCAGTTCAGCGACAGGGGCCTTTAGGCAGTATTTT.

The chain joins TRBV28 to TRBJ2-3; 9 nucleotides align to TRBD2. CDR1 MDHEN and CDR2 SYDVKM come from the germline V gene. CDR3 length equals 14 residues. Trimming took 7 bases from V and 4 from J; bases not matched to a gene: 6. CDR3 amino acids: CASISGGYPDTQYF. CDR3 DNA sequence: TGTGCCAGCATTAGCGGGGGCTACCCAGATACGCAGTATTTT.

The chain joins TRBV7-9 to TRBJ1-1, with 10 bases lining up with TRBD1. The CDR3 consists of 15 residues. Germline V lookup: CDR1 SEHNR, CDR2 FQNEAQ (reference sequence). After removal of 3 bases from V and 5 bases from J, the junction contained 6 bases not matched to a gene. The DNA of the CDR3 is TGTGCCAGCAGCTTGACCGGGACAGGGGAAACTGAAGCTTTCTTT. Amino acid sequence: CASSLTGTGETEAFF.

In its sample, this clone was seen once. The CDR3 DNA sequence: TGTGCCAGTCGCCAGGGGGCGGACACCGGGGAGCTGTTTTTT. Its protein product is CASRQGADTGELFF. The chain uses TRBV19 and TRBJ2-2, with 8 bases fitting TRBD1. This CDR3 is 14 amino acids long. Per the germline V gene, CDR1 is LNHDA and CDR2 is SQIVND (reference sequence). The V segment lost 8 bases and the J segment 3 bases; nucleotides outside the gene matches: 5.

The genes are TRBV2 and TRBJ2-2; 8 bases are shared with TRBD1. CDR1 and CDR2 (germline): SNHLY, FYNNEI. The CDR3 length is 15 residues. V lost 6 bases, J lost 1 base, and 4 bases stayed unmatched. The CDR3, as DNA: TGTGCCAGCAGCTCCGGGACAGGGAACACCGGGGAGCTGTTTTTT. This gives the protein CASSSGTGNTGELFF.

This clone is a singleton in its sample. CDR3 sequence reads: CASSRNRVETQYF. The DNA of the CDR3 is TGCGCCAGCAGCCGAAACCGGGTGGAGACCCAGTACTTC. The rearrangement joins TRBV4-1 to TRBJ2-5; D is unresolved. Germline CDR1 and CDR2: MGHRA and YSYEKL. Trimming took off 4 bases at V and 5 bases at J, with 11 bases between the two ends. The CDR3 extends over 13 amino acids.

V usage is TRBV6-1 and J usage is TRBJ2-7; maybe TRBD1 (6 bases). V was pared by 7 bases and J by 8 bases, with 18 bases between. The CDR3 length is 13 residues. CDR1 and CDR2 (germline): MNHNS, SASEGT. CDR3 amino acids: CASIGDTYTKQYF. In DNA form, the CDR3 reads TGTGCCAGCATCGGGGACACGTATACGAAGCAGTACTTC.

This chain uses TRBV28 with TRBJ2-7, with D possibly matching TRBD1 (5 bases). The CDR3 spans 12 residues. From germline, CDR1 is MDHEN and CDR2 SYDVKM. Between the trimmed V and J ends, which lost 3 bases and 4 bases, there was a span of 7 bases. This chain's CDR3 is CASSLDKYEQYF. The CDR3 DNA is TGTGCCAGCAGTTTGGACAAGTACGAGCAGTACTTC.

The V gene is TRBV19, the J gene TRBJ1-3, with unresolved D. V was clipped by 4 bases and J by 0 bases, with 10 bases between them. The germline gives CDR1 LNHDA, CDR2 SQIVND (reference sequence). This CDR3 comprises 15 residues. The CDR3 spells CASSRVALSGNTIYF. DNA for the CDR3: TGTGCCAGTAGTAGAGTTGCCCTCTCTGGAAACACCATATATTTT.

The chain has TRBV12-5 and TRBJ1-1; 8 bases are a match to TRBD1. CDR3 length equals 15 residues. CDR1 and CDR2 (germline): LGHNT, FRNRAP. Losses at the gene ends were 0 bases for V and 7 bases for J; bases not matched to a gene: 7. The CDR3 DNA follows: TGTGCTAGTGGTTTGGTACCCGCCGGGACAGGTGAAGCTTTCTTT. This sequence encodes CASGLVPAGTGEAFF. Complete variable domain (other parts from reference TRBV12-5 and TRBJ1-1): DARVTQTPRHKVTEMGQEVTMRCQPILGHNTVFWYRQTMMQGLELLAYFRNRAPLDDSGMPKDRFSAEMPDATLATLKIQPSEPRDSAVYFCASGLVPAGTGEAFFGQGTRLTVV.

This clone was observed a handful of times. CDR3: CASSATASNTIYF. The CDR3 DNA follows: TGTGCCAGCAGCGCGACAGCATCAAACACCATATATTTT. The chain joins TRBV9 to TRBJ1-3, with TRBD1 as a possible D gene (5 bases). CDR3 size: 13 residues. The germline V gene encodes CDR1 SGDLS and CDR2 YYNGEE. Trimming pared 3 bases from V and 6 bases from J, leaving 10 bases between.

The chain is built from TRBV27 and TRBJ2-7; unclear D gene. The ends were cut back, 4 bases at V and 4 bases at J, with 11 bases in the middle. This CDR3 is 13 amino acids long. The germline V gene has CDR1 MNHEY and CDR2 SMNVEV (reference sequence). CDR3 region: CASSSSRSYEQYF. The CDR3 bases are TGTGCCAGCAGTTCGTCACGGAGTTACGAGCAGTACTTC.

The gene calls are TRBV7-3 and TRBJ1-1, with 8 nucleotides matching TRBD1. Germline V gene sequence: CDR1 SGHTA, CDR2 FQGTGA. V lost 5 bases, J lost 6 bases, and 17 bases stayed unmatched. CDR3 length equals 17 residues. The CDR3 coding sequence is TGTGCCAGCAGCCCATACATAAGGGACAGGCTTGTCGCTGAAGCTTTCTTT. It specifies CASSPYIRDRLVAEAFF.